Below, one T cell receptor (beta chain) is given with its context. Its antigen is currently unknown. The data stem from a study of T-cell memory formation after mild COVID-19. Turning to the study itself: Largely, the TCR clusters proved donor specific.

The CDR3 consists of 14 residues. With 0 bases clipped from V and 10 bases from J, the junction kept 6 bases outside the gene matches. Germline CDR1 SGHNT, CDR2 YENEEA. The study, taken as a whole, reports: Clones contracting over day 15 to 85 were CD4/CD8 balanced, with later expanders leaning CD4+.

With constant-segment primers, 5'RACE yielded cDNA libraries of TCR alpha and TCR beta that carried sample barcodes and UMIs. Using its own MiXCR run on the 5' RACE reads, TCRdb lists one record per CDR3 protein. The sample has hundreds of thousands of distinct CDR3 sequences, 20% to 25% seen once; the top ten hold around 9%. The sequence was obtained from an adult woman who had mild COVID-19 (a few samples of this study predate the infection). Cell type and time point are not known. Source material: PBMCs or a T cell subset sorted from them (not recorded which). The V and J genes are TRBV11-3 and TRBJ2-1, with 7 bases that match TRBD2. The CDR3 protein is CASSLDRTRREQFF. In DNA, the CDR3 is TGTGCCAGCAGCTTAGATCGGACTAGACGGGAGCAGTTCTTC.